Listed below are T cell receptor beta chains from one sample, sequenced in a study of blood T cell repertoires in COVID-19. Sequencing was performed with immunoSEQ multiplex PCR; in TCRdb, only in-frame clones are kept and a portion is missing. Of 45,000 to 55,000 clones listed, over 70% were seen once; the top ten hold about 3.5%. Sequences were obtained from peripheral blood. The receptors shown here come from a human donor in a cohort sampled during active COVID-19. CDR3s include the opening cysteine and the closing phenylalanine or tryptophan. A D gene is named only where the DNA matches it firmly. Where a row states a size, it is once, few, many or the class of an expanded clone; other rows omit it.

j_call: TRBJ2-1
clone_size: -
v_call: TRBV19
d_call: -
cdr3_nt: TGTGCCAGTAGCACGGGCCCGGGAGACTACAATGAGCAGTTCTTC
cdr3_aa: CASSTGPGDYNEQFF

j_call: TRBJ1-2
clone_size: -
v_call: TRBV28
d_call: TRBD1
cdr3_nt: TGTGCCAGCAGTCCCAGGGGGTTTGGCTACACCTTC
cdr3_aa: CASSPRGFGYTF

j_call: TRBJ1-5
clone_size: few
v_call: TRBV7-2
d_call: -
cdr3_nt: TGTGCCAGCAGCTTTGATCAGGGAACTGGACCCCAGCATTTT
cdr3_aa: CASSFDQGTGPQHF

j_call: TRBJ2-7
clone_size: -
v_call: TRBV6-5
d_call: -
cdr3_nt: TGTGCCAGCAGTTATACGCAGGGGAAAAACGAGCAGTACTTC
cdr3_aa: CASSYTQGKNEQYF

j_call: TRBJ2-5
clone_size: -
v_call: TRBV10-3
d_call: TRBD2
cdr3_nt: TGTGCCATCAGTGACTCTAGCGGGGGGAAACAAGAGACCCAGTACTTC
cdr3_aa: CAISDSSGGKQETQYF

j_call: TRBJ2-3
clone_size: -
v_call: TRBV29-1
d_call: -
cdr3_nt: TGCAGCGTTGTGCCAGGGAGCACAGATACGCAGTATTTT
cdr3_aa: CSVVPGSTDTQYF

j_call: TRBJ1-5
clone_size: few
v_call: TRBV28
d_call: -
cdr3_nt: TGTGCCAGCAGTTTAGGCTCTGTCCAGCCCCAGCATTTT
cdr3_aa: CASSLGSVQPQHF

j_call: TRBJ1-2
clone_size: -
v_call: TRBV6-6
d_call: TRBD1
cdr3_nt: TGTGCCAGCAGTTACCTGGACAGGGGGACCTATGGCTACACCTTC
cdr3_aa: CASSYLDRGTYGYTF

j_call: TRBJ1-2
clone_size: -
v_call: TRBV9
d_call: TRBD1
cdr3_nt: TGTGCCAGCAGCGCCGGAGACAGGGTCGGAGGCTACACCTTC
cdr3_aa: CASSAGDRVGGYTF

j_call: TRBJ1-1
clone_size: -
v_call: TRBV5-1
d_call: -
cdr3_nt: TGCGCCAGCAGCCCGAGCCCAGGGGACACTGAAGCTTTCTTT
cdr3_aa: CASSPSPGDTEAFF

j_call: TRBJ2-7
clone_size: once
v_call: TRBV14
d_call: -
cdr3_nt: TGTGCCAGCAGCGTAACGAGTGTTGGCGAGCAGTACTTC
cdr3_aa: CASSVTSVGEQYF

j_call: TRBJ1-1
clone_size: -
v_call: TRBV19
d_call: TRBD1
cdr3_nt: TGTGCCAGTAGTATAGTAGGGGGCGGGACTGAAGCTTTCTTT
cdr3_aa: CASSIVGGGTEAFF

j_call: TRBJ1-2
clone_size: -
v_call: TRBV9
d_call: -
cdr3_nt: TGTGCCAGCAGCCTCGACAGTAATGGCTACACCTTC
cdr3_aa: CASSLDSNGYTF

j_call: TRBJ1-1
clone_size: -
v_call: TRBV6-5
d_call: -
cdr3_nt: TGTGCCAGCACCAAGGCAGGGGTCCTCCCTGAAGCTTTCTTT
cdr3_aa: CASTKAGVLPEAFF

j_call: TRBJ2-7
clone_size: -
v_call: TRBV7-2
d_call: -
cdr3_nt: TGTGCCAGCAGCTTAGAGGGGAAGAGGTCCTACGAGCAGTACTTC
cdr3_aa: CASSLEGKRSYEQYF

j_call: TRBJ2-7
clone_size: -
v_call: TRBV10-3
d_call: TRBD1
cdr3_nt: TGTGCCATCAGTGAGCCGGGGACAGGGTCAACCTACGAGCAGTACTTC
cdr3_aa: CAISEPGTGSTYEQYF

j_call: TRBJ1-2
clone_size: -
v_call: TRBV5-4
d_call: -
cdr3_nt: TGTGCCAGCAGCTTGGGAGGCGGCAGGGATTATGGCTACACCTTC
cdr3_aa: CASSLGGGRDYGYTF

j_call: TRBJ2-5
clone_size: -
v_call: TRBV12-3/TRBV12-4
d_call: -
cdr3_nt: TGTGCCAGCAGAAACAGTGCAGAGACCCAGTACTTC
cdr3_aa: CASRNSAETQYF

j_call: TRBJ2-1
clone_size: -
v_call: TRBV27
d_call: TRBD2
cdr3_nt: TGTGCCAGCCGTTTAGCGGGAGGCCGCCGCCATAAGCAGTTCTTC
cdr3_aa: CASRLAGGRRHKQFF

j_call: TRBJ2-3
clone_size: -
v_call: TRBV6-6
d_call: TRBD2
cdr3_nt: TGTGCCAGCAGTCCAACTAGCGGGGGATCCACAGATACGCAGTATTTT
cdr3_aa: CASSPTSGGSTDTQYF

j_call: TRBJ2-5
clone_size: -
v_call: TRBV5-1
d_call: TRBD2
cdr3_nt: TGCGCCAGCAGTCCCGGGACTAGCGGGCTGAGGGGGCTTAAGGGCGAGACCCAGTACTTC
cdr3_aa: CASSPGTSGLRGLKGETQYF

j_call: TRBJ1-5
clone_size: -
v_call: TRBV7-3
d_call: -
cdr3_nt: TGTGCCAGCAGCTTAAGGGGCGGCACCGACTGCAATCAGCCCCAGCATTTT
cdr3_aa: CASSLRGGTDCNQPQHF

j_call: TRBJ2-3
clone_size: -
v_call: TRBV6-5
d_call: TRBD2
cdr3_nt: TGTGCCAGTAGACTAGCGGGAGAAAGAACGCAGTATTTT
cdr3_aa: CASRLAGERTQYF

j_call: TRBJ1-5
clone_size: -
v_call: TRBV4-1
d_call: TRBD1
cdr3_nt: TGCGCCAGCAGCCAAATCCCCCTCCTCGACAGGGGTGGCAATCAGCCCCAGCATTTT
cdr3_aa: CASSQIPLLDRGGNQPQHF

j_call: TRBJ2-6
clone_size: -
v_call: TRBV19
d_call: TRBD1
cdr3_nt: TGTGCCAGTAGTCTCCGAGGGGGCGCGGAGCTTAGGGCCAACGTCCTGACTTTC
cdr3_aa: CASSLRGGAELRANVLTF

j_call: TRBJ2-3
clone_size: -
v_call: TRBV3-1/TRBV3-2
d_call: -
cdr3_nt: TGTGCCAGCAGCCCCCGGGACTCAGGGCGGGATACGCAGTATTTT
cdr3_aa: CASSPRDSGRDTQYF

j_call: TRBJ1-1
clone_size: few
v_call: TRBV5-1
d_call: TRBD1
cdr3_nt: TGCGCCAGCAGCATCGACAGGGGGAGAACTGGAGCTTTCTTT
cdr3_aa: CASSIDRGRTGAFF

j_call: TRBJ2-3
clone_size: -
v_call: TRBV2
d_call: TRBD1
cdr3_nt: TGTGCCAGCAGTCAGAGGGACAGGGTAGCAGATACGCAGTATTTT
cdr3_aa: CASSQRDRVADTQYF

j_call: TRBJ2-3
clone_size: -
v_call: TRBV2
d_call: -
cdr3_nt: TGTGCCAGCCCCACGTGCGGTAAGTATTTT
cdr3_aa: CASPTCGKYF

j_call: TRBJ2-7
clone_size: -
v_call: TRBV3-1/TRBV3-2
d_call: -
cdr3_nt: TGTGCCAGCAGCCAAGATCGAAGCGGGCCACAGTACTTC
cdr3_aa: CASSQDRSGPQYF

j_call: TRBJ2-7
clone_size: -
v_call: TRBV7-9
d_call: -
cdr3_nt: TGTGCCAGCAGCTTAGTTCCAGGGCCCTACGAGCAGTACTTC
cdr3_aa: CASSLVPGPYEQYF

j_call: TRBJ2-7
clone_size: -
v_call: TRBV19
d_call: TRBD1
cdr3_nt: TGTGCCAGTAGCCCCGGGACAGGGTATCCCTACGAGCAGTACTTC
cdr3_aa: CASSPGTGYPYEQYF

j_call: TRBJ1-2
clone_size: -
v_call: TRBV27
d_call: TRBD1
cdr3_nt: TGTGCCAGCAGCAGGACGGACAGGGTGCCCGGCTACACCTTC
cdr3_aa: CASSRTDRVPGYTF

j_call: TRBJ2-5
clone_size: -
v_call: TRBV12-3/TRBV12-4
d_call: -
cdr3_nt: TGTGCCAGCAGTTTTGGGCCGGAAGAGACCCAGTACTTC
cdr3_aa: CASSFGPEETQYF

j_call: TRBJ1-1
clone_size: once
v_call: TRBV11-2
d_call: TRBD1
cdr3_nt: TGTGCCAGCAGCACACAGGGGGCAGGCACTGAAGCTTTCTTT
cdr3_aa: CASSTQGAGTEAFF

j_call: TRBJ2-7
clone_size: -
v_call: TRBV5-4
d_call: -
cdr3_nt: TGTGCCAGCAGTTCCCCACGGCTCGGGGCCTACGAGCAGTACTTC
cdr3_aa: CASSSPRLGAYEQYF

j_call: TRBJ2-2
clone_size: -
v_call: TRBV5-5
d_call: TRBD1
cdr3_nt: TGTGCCAGCAAAGGACAGGGTTCCTCTTGGGTCGGGGCGGAGCTGTTTTTT
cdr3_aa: CASKGQGSSWVGAELFF

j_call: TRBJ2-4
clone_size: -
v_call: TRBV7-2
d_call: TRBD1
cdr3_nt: TGTGCCAGCAGCTTAGCGTGGGGGACAGGGACTAACATTCAGTACTTC
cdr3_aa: CASSLAWGTGTNIQYF

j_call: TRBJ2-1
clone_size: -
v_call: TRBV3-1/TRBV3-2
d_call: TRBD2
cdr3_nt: TGTGCCAGCAGCCAACGAAGCGGGAGCCACATCAATGAGCAGTTCTTC
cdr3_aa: CASSQRSGSHINEQFF

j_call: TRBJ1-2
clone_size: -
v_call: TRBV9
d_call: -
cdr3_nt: TGTGCCAGCAGCCCCCGCCAGGAGGGCGGGAACTATGGCTACACCTTC
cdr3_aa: CASSPRQEGGNYGYTF

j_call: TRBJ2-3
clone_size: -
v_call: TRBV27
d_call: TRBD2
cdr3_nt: TGTGCCAGCAGTTTATTCGCTAGCGGGAGGAGGGATACGCAGTATTTT
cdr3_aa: CASSLFASGRRDTQYF

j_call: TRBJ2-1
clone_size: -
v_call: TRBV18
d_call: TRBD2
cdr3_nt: TGTGCCAGCTCACCAGGGACGGGGGGGATTTCTGGGGAGCAGTTCTTC
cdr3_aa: CASSPGTGGISGEQFF

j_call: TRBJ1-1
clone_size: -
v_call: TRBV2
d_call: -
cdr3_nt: TGTGCCAGCGAACGTCGGGTCGGCTACACTGAAGCTTTCTTT
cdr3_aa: CASERRVGYTEAFF

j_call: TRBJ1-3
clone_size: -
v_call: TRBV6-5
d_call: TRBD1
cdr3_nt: TGTGCCAGCAGTTACTCTCGGGACAGGGGAAACACCATATATTTT
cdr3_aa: CASSYSRDRGNTIYF

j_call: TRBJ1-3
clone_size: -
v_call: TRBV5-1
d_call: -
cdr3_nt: TGCGCCAGCAGCTTGGGTGGCGGAAACACCATATATTTT
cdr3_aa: CASSLGGGNTIYF

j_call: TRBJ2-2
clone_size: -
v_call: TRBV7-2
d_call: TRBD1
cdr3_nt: TGTGCCAGCAGCTCGGACAGGGTGAACACCGGGGAGCTGTTTTTT
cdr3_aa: CASSSDRVNTGELFF

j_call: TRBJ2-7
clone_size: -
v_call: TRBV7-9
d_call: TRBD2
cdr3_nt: TGTGCCAGCAGCTTAGACGGCGGGAGAGTCCCCTACGAGCAGTACTTC
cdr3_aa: CASSLDGGRVPYEQYF

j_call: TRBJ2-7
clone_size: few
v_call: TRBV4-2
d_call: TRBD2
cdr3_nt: TGTGCCAGCAGCCGTACGGGACTAGCGAGCGGCTACGAGCAGTACTTC
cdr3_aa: CASSRTGLASGYEQYF

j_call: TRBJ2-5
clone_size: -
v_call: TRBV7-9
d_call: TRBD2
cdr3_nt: TGTGCCAGCAGCTCAACGGGAGGGACGATGGAGACCCAGTACTTC
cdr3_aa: CASSSTGGTMETQYF

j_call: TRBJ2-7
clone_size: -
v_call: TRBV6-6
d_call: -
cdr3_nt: TGTGCCAGCAGTTACTCGAGTAGCGGTTACGAGCAGTACTTC
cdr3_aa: CASSYSSSGYEQYF

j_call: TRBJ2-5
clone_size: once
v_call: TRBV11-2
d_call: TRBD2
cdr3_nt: TGTGCCAGCAGCTGGGGGGGGTTACAAGAGACCCAGTACTTC
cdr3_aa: CASSWGGLQETQYF

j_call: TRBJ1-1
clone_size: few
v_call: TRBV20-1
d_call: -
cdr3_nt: TGCAGTGCTACCCGGGACAAGCGAGCTTTCTTT
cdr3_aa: CSATRDKRAFF

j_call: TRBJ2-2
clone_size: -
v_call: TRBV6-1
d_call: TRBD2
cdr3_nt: TGTGCCAGCAGTGAATCGGGTGGGCTAGCGGGAGCAGTCGGGGAGCTGTTTTTT
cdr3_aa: CASSESGGLAGAVGELFF

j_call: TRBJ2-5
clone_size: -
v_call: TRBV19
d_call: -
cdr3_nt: TGTGCCAGTAGTATCGGGGACATTTCAGGGACCCAGTACTTC
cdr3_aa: CASSIGDISGTQYF

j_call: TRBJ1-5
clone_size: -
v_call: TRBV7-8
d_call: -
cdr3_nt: TGTGCCAGCAGGGAGGGGACGGTACTCAATCAGCCCCAGCATTTT
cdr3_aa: CASREGTVLNQPQHF

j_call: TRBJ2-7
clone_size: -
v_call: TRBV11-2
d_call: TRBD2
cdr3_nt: TGTGCCAGCAGCATAAATAGCGGGAGTCAGAACGAGCAGTACTTC
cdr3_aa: CASSINSGSQNEQYF

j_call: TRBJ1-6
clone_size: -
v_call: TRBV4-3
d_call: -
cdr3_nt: TGCGCCAGCAGCGGCGGGGGCGGCACACCCCTCCACTTT
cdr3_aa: CASSGGGGTPLHF

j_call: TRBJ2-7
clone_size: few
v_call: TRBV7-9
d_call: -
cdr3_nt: TGTGCCAGCAGCTTAGAGCAGGGGTACGAGCAGTACTTC
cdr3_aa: CASSLEQGYEQYF

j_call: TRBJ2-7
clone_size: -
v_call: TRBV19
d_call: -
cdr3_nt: TGTGCCAGTAGACCCAATTACAGGGAGGGGGAGCAGTACTTC
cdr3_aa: CASRPNYREGEQYF

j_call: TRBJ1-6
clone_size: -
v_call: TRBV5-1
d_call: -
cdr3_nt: TGCGCCAGCAGCTTGGGCGGCTCGCTGGGTTCACCCCTCCACTTT
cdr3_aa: CASSLGGSLGSPLHF